The clone carrying this T cell receptor beta chain was detected only a few times. Its antigen is still unknown. Primed by a sample-barcoded 5' primer and a J-beta primer mix, a second PCR proceeded for about 7 to 11 cycles. TCRdb itself ran the 5' RACE reads through MiXCR, one entry per CDR3 protein. The table includes under 800,000 distinct CDR3 sequences, 43% detected once. The sample originates from a study of blood T cells in healthy people across ages. On the study more broadly: About one barcoded beta molecule per two T cells was the capture yield of template switching.

Findings and limits, study-wide: The study found TCR beta diversity correlated strongly with naive T cell percentage. Older age went with lower TCR beta diversity per million T cells, in a roughly linear way.

The germline V gene has CDR1 MGHDK and CDR2 SYGVNS. The CDR3 totals 15 residues. This TCR came from a woman aged 55-70 years in good health. This sequence joins TRBV25-1 and TRBJ2-7; D is ambiguous. The DNA end is a closer match to TRBJ2-5, so the J assignment may be wrong. The source material was blood. The CDR3 protein is CASSPTSGQAQTQYF. The DNA of the CDR3 is TGTGCCAGCAGTCCAACCTCAGGCCAGGCGCAGACCCAGTACTTC.